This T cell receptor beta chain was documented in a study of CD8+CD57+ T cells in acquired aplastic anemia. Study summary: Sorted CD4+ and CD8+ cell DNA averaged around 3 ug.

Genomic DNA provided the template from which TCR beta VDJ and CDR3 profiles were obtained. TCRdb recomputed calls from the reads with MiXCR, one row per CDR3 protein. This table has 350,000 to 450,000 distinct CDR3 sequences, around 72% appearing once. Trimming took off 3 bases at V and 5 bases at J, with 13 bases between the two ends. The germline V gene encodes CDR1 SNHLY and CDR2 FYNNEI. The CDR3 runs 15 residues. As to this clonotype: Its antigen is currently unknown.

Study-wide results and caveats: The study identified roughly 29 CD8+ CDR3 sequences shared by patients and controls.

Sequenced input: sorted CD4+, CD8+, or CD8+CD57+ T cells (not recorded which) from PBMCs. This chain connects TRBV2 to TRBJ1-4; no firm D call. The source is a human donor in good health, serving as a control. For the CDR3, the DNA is TGTGCCAGCAGTGAGGAGGCCGGATTGAATGAAAAACTGTTTTTT. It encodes CASSEEAGLNEKLFF.